One sample yielded the 27 T cell receptor beta chains listed below, sequenced in a study of shared clonotypes between healthy human individuals. Using immunoSEQ multiplex PCR, the repertoire was profiled, and TCRdb retains in-frame clones only, with some absent. The table lists hundreds of thousands of clones, 73% of them singletons. The sequencing sample was made of memory CD4+ T cells sorted from blood. Subset of the sample: CD45RA-negative fraction. All receptors derive from a woman aged 25-40 years in good health.

The CDR3: CASSLGLAGVRADTQYF. DNA for the CDR3: TGTGCCAGCAGCTTAGGTCTAGCGGGAGTTCGGGCAGATACGCAGTATTTT. The chain combines TRBV7-9 with TRBJ2-3, with 10 bases lining up with TRBD2. Per germline, CDR1 SEHNR and CDR2 FQNEAQ (reference sequence). After removal of 1 base from V and 4 bases from J, the junction contained 8 bases not matched to a gene. The CDR3 consists of 17 residues.

This rearrangement joins TRBV28 to TRBJ1-2; tentative D call: TRBD1 (6 bases). CDR3 length equals 15 residues. V gave up 4 bases and J gave up 1 base, with 13 bases separating them. From germline, CDR1 is MDHEN and CDR2 SYDVKM. The CDR3 here is CASSSGGTLNYGYTF. The CDR3 DNA reads TGTGCCAGCAGTTCGGGGGGGACACTTAACTATGGCTACACCTTC.

The sample holds one count of this clone. The CDR3 region has the DNA TGTGCCAGCAGCCCCGTAGCGGGGGCTGATGAGCAGTTCTTC. Translation gives CASSPVAGADEQFF. The genes are TRBV6-5 and TRBJ2-1; 9 bases fit TRBD2. Per the germline V gene, CDR1 is MNHEY and CDR2 is SVGAGI. This CDR3 is 14 amino acids long. J gave up 8 bases and V 6 bases, and 8 bases lay outside the gene matches.

CDR3 region: CASRGHQGTGANVLTF. CDR3 nucleotide sequence: TGTGCCAGCAGGGGACACCAGGGGACCGGGGCCAACGTCCTGACTTTC. The J gene is TRBJ2-6, the V gene TRBV11-2; D might be TRBD1 (6 bases). The germline V gene encodes CDR1 SGHAT and CDR2 FQNNGV. Deletions cut 6 bases from V and 4 bases from J, with 16 bases between. This CDR3 region has 16 residues.

This clone occurred a few times. V and J are TRBV18 and TRBJ2-2, with TRBD1 identical over 12 bases. V shed 2 bases, J shed 4 bases, and the junction held 2 bases outside the gene matches. Germline assignment: CDR1 KGHSH and CDR2 LQKENI. This CDR3 has 16 residues. The CDR3 nucleotides read TGTGCCAGCTCACCAATGGGACAGGGGGCCACCGGGGAGCTGTTTTTT. Encoded protein: CASSPMGQGATGELFF.

The rearrangement links TRBV10-3 to TRBJ2-7; possible D gene TRBD2, 6 bases. Trimming left V 10 bases short and J 3 bases short, with 19 bases between. The CDR3 is 14 residues long. Germline assignment: CDR1 ENHRY and CDR2 SYGVKD. CDR3 protein: CATWRDATDYEQYF. The DNA of the CDR3 is TGTGCCACCTGGCGGGACGCTACGGACTACGAGCAGTACTTC.

This clone has at least ten counts. The chain has TRBV7-8 and TRBJ2-1; 8 positions match TRBD1. The CDR3 consists of 12 residues. Losses at the gene ends were 6 bases for V and 10 bases for J; bases not matched to a gene: 5. Germline assignment: CDR1 SGHVS and CDR2 FQNEAQ. The CDR3 protein is CASSRTGSEQFF. CDR3 bases: TGTGCCAGCAGTCGGACAGGGTCCGAGCAGTTCTTC.

The chain is built from TRBV6-6 and TRBJ2-5; possible D gene TRBD2, 6 bases. The CDR3 length is 14 residues. Germline V gene lookup returns CDR1 MNHNY and CDR2 SVGAGI (reference sequence). Trimming cost V 2 bases and J 2 bases, with 9 bases left between them. The CDR3 nucleotides read TGTGCCAGCAGTTACGCGGGAAGGCAAGAGACCCAGTACTTC. It encodes CASSYAGRQETQYF.

The chain carries TRBV27 and TRBJ2-1; 14 bases map to TRBD2. Germline V gives CDR1 MNHEY, CDR2 SMNVEV (reference sequence). Trimming took 5 bases from V and 8 from J; bases not matched to a gene: 11. This CDR3 comprises 17 residues. The CDR3 loop reads CASSPGLAGALRDEQFF. The CDR3, as DNA: TGTGCCAGCAGTCCGGGACTAGCGGGAGCCCTACGAGATGAGCAGTTCTTC.

The V call is TRBV6-6, the J call TRBJ2-7; D may be TRBD1 (6 bases). There are 15 residues in the CDR3. Germline CDR1 is MNHNY and CDR2 is SVGAGI (reference sequence). V was shortened by 2 bases and J by 5 bases, with 16 bases between the two germline ends. The DNA for the CDR3 is TGTGCCAGCAGTTACCTACAGGGTTTTGGGGACGAGCAGTACTTC. Translation gives CASSYLQGFGDEQYF.

The gene calls are TRBV2 and TRBJ2-4; the D gene is possibly TRBD1 (7 bases). V was trimmed by 4 bases and J by 0 bases, leaving 19 bases between them. Germline assignment: CDR1 SNHLY and CDR2 FYNNEI. The CDR3 covers 18 residues. Written as DNA, the CDR3 is TGTGCCAGCAGTGGTGTTTTTCAGGGGGGACGAGCCAAAAACATTCAGTACTTC. It encodes CASSGVFQGGRAKNIQYF.

The rearrangement uses TRBV7-2 and TRBJ1-5; unclear D gene. The CDR3 runs to 16 residues. The germline CDR1 and CDR2 sequences are SGHTA and FQGNSA. Trimming took off 1 base at V and 5 bases at J, with 15 bases between the two ends. CDR3 sequence (DNA): TGTGCCAGCAGCTTAGAGTGGGCTCGAGGCGATCAGCCCCAGCATTTT. As protein: CASSLEWARGDQPQHF.

This clone was counted ten times or more. The chain employs TRBV7-9 and TRBJ1-3; 7 bases align to TRBD1. V was clipped by 5 bases and J by 2 bases; unmatched bases: 6. The CDR3 runs to 15 residues. The germline gives CDR1 SEHNR, CDR2 FQNEAQ (reference sequence). CDR3 in amino acids: CASSLWTGTGNTIYF. CDR3 nucleotide sequence: TGTGCCAGCAGCCTATGGACAGGCACTGGAAACACCATATATTTT.

The chain combines TRBV7-9 with TRBJ1-3; D is undetermined. V lost 3 bases, J lost 1 base, and 13 bases lay in between. This CDR3 contains 16 residues. Germline assignment: CDR1 SEHNR and CDR2 FQNEAQ (reference sequence). The CDR3 coding sequence is TGTGCCAGCAGCTTTCTTGGCATCTTATCTGGAAACACCATATATTTT. Translating gives CASSFLGILSGNTIYF.

The J gene is TRBJ1-2, the V gene TRBV7-9; no clear D gene. V lost 4 bases and J lost 2, with 14 bases in between. Per the germline V gene, CDR1 is SEHNR and CDR2 is FQNEAQ (reference sequence). The CDR3 has 15 residues. CDR3 region: CASSWDRDRNYGYTF. The CDR3 nucleotides are TGTGCCAGCAGCTGGGATCGGGATAGGAACTATGGCTACACCTTC.

This chain joins TRBV6-1 and TRBJ2-7; D is undetermined. The CDR3 has 15 residues. Germline CDR1 MNHNS, CDR2 SASEGT. The V end lost 2 bases, the J end lost 5 bases, and 16 bases lay between the germline ends. CDR3 in amino acids: CASSERPGSPDEQYF. The CDR3 DNA sequence: TGTGCCAGCAGTGAAAGGCCGGGTTCGCCGGACGAGCAGTACTTC.

The rearrangement links TRBV19 to TRBJ1-1; D is ambiguous. The CDR3 runs 15 residues. V lost 6 bases to trimming and J lost 0 bases, with 14 bases between them. CDR1 LNHDA and CDR2 SQIVND come from the germline V gene (reference sequence). For the CDR3, the DNA is TGTGCCAGTAGCCTTAGCGGTACAGTGAACACTGAAGCTTTCTTT. Its translation is CASSLSGTVNTEAFF. The whole variable domain, remainder taken from reference TRBV19 and TRBJ1-1, is DGGITQSPKYLFRKEGQNVTLSCEQNLNHDAMYWYRQDPGQGLRLIYYSQIVNDFQKGDIAEGYSVSREKKESFPLTVTSAQKNPTAFYLCASSLSGTVNTEAFFGQGTRLTVV.

A single count supports this clone. This chain connects TRBV19 to TRBJ1-2, with D possibly matching TRBD1 (5 bases). CDR1 is LNHDA, CDR2 SQIVND, per germline (reference sequence). Deletions cut 9 bases from V and 6 bases from J, with 17 bases between. There are 13 residues in the CDR3. CDR3 residues: CASAGTAGNGYTF. The DNA of the CDR3 is TGTGCCAGCGCCGGGACGGCTGGCAATGGCTACACCTTC.

Turning to this clone: Other DNA sequences of this sample code for an identical CDR3. This chain links TRBV5-6 with TRBJ2-7, with D uncertain. V shed 0 bases and J shed 2 bases, with 0 bases lying between them. From germline, CDR1 is SGHDT and CDR2 YYEEEE. There are 11 residues in the CDR3. CDR3 in amino acids: CASSLAYEQYF. DNA for the CDR3: TGTGCCAGCAGCTTGGCCTACGAGCAGTACTTC.

This clone was detected only once. The chain links TRBV29-1 to TRBJ2-1; 7 bases match TRBD2. Germline V lookup: CDR1 SQVTM, CDR2 ANQGSEA. Trimming took 1 base from V and 6 from J; bases not matched to a gene: 12. The CDR3 is made up of 16 amino acids. The CDR3 loop is CSVEGVASGGVNEQFF. DNA for the CDR3: TGCAGCGTTGAAGGGGTGGCTAGCGGAGGGGTCAATGAGCAGTTCTTC.

In regard to this clone: Distinct nucleotide sequences in the sample also encode this CDR3. J is TRBJ2-2 and V is TRBV19; D remains unclear. V lost 0 bases, J lost 5 bases, and 4 bases lay in between. CDR3 length: 13 amino acids. Per germline, CDR1 LNHDA and CDR2 SQIVND (reference sequence). CDR3 DNA: TGTGCCAGTAGTATAGATCGGACCGGGGAGCTGTTTTTT. Encoded protein: CASSIDRTGELFF.

This clone occurred a few times. The chain carries TRBV19 and TRBJ2-1, with no clear D. This CDR3 comprises 14 residues. Between the trimmed V and J ends, which lost 5 bases and 7 bases, there was a span of 15 bases. Germline V gene lookup returns CDR1 LNHDA and CDR2 SQIVND (reference sequence). CDR3 nucleotide sequence: TGTGCCAGTAGTCTCGCCTTAATTGAGAATGAGCAGTTCTTC. Translating gives CASSLALIENEQFF.

The genes are TRBV6-1 and TRBJ2-2; D assignment may be TRBD1 or TRBD2 (5 bases each). The CDR3 totals 17 residues. The germline gives CDR1 MNHNS, CDR2 SASEGT. Trimming cost V 3 bases and J 1 base, with 15 bases left between them. This CDR3 is CASSDRRGALNTGELFF. The CDR3 coding sequence is TGTGCCAGCAGTGACAGGCGAGGGGCCCTGAACACCGGGGAGCTGTTTTTT.

The V call is TRBV10-2, the J call TRBJ2-1; 10 bases map to TRBD2. Germline CDR1 WSHSY, CDR2 SAAADI. V trimming: 4 bases; J trimming: 10 bases; junction bases outside the gene matches: 10. The CDR3 spans 15 residues. CDR3 amino acids: CASSVSLAGVGEQFF. CDR3 DNA: TGCGCCAGCAGTGTGTCGCTAGCGGGAGTTGGGGAGCAGTTCTTC.

V and J are TRBV28 and TRBJ2-7, with D perhaps TRBD1 or TRBD2 (6 bases each). V was trimmed by 6 bases and J by 2 bases, leaving 17 bases between them. Germline CDR1 and CDR2: MDHEN and SYDVKM. The CDR3 is 15 amino acids. This chain's CDR3 is CASSWGAESTYEQYF. DNA for the CDR3: TGTGCCAGCAGCTGGGGGGCTGAGAGCACCTACGAGCAGTACTTC.

There are a few counts of this clone. The gene calls are TRBV28 and TRBJ1-4; the D is unclear. CDR3 length equals 14 residues. Germline CDR1 is MDHEN and CDR2 is SYDVKM. V was cut by 4 bases and J by 7 bases, with 13 bases left in between. The CDR3 loop is CASSYTAGGEKLFF. CDR3 bases: TGTGCCAGCAGTTACACAGCCGGCGGTGAAAAACTGTTTTTT.

J is TRBJ2-7 and V is TRBV2; a possible D gene is TRBD1 (5 bases). Between the trimmed V and J ends, which lost 2 bases and 0 bases, there was a span of 14 bases. CDR3 size: 16 residues. Germline V gives CDR1 SNHLY, CDR2 FYNNEI. The CDR3 DNA is TGTGCCAGCAGTGAACTGAGACAGTCGAGCTCCTACGAGCAGTACTTC. Its translation: CASSELRQSSSYEQYF. Complete variable domain (other parts from reference TRBV2 and TRBJ2-7): EPEVTQTPSHQVTQMGQEVILRCVPISNHLYFYWYRQILGQKVEFLVSFYNNEISEKSEIFDDQFSVERPDGSNFTLKIRSTKLEDSAMYFCASSELRQSSSYEQYFGPGTRLTVT.